This entry lists 18 T cell receptor beta chains sequenced from one sample in a study of blood T cell repertoires in COVID-19. Here immunoSEQ multiplex PCR was the method, and the copy in TCRdb shows in-frame clones only, minus some. This sample has 45,000 or so clones; 80% to 90% occur once, and the top ten carry about 2%. Specimen: peripheral blood. Receptors originate from a woman older than 75 with COVID-19, enrolled during active disease.

In this sample, this clone turned up a few times. The CDR3 coding sequence is TGTGCCAGCAGTTTTAGTAATGAAAAACTGTTTTTT. It yields the protein CASSFSNEKLFF. The chain couples TRBV12-3 or TRBV12-4 to TRBJ1-4, with unresolved D. The V end was cut by 3 bases, the J end by 4 bases, with 3 bases between. The CDR3 spans 12 residues.

This clone has a handful of counts. The V gene is TRBV5-1, the J gene TRBJ1-6, with 7 bases identical to TRBD1. The J segment lost 9 bases and the V segment lost 3 bases, leaving 15 bases of the junction unmatched. Germline V gene data show CDR1 as SGHRS and CDR2 as YFSETQ. This CDR3 is built from 17 residues. The CDR3, as DNA: TGCGCCAGCAGCTGGGACGTAAGACAGGGAGGCAGTTCACCCCTCCACTTT. It encodes CASSWDVRQGGSSPLHF.

The table lists this clone with a count of one. The chain links TRBV5-1 to TRBJ1-1; TRBD1 aligns across 7 bases. Unmatched junction bases numbered 6, after V lost 4 bases and J lost 6 bases. This CDR3 has 13 residues. CDR1 SGHRS and CDR2 YFSETQ come from the germline V gene. The DNA of the CDR3 is TGCGCCAGCAGCGCTAGGGGGCAGGCTGAAGCTTTCTTT. Translating gives CASSARGQAEAFF.

The rearrangement joins TRBV5-6 to TRBJ1-6; D perhaps matches TRBD1 (6 bases). This CDR3 contains 16 residues. Germline V gene sequence: CDR1 SGHDT, CDR2 YYEEEE. Trimming pared 5 bases from V and 0 bases from J, leaving 12 bases between. The CDR3 nucleotides read TGTGCCAGCAGAAAACAGGGTTTCTCCTATAATTCACCCCTCCACTTT. Protein sequence: CASRKQGFSYNSPLHF.

Only one count was recorded for this clone. The chain is built from TRBV5-1 and TRBJ1-4; 7 bases align to TRBD1. This CDR3 has 14 amino acids. With 0 bases clipped from V and 5 bases from J, the junction kept 1 base outside the gene matches. Germline CDR1 reads SGHRS; CDR2 reads YFSETQ. CDR3 amino acids: CASSLGQGNEKLFF. The CDR3 DNA follows: TGCGCCAGCAGCTTGGGACAGGGAAATGAAAAACTGTTTTTT.

J is TRBJ1-1 and V is TRBV19, with a weak D call TRBD1 (6 bases). CDR3 length: 14 residues. Germline assignment: CDR1 LNHDA and CDR2 SQIVND (reference sequence). Trimming shortened V by 0 bases and J by 7 bases, and 12 bases separated the two germline ends. DNA of the CDR3: TGTGCCAGTAGTATAGAAGGACAGCTATTTGAAGCTTTCTTT. Translation: CASSIEGQLFEAFF.

The V gene is TRBV6-5, the J gene TRBJ2-1; 7 bases map to TRBD2. The CDR3 is 15 amino acids. Per germline, CDR1 MNHEY and CDR2 SVGAGI. Germline trimming cut 2 bases from V and 5 bases from J; bases unmatched to any gene: 6. The CDR3 DNA reads TGTGCCAGCAGTTACACGGCGGGGGACGACAATGAGCAGTTCTTC. Protein sequence: CASSYTAGDDNEQFF.

The gene calls are TRBV29-1 and TRBJ1-1; 10 bases align to TRBD1. The germline V gene has CDR1 SQVTM and CDR2 ANQGSEA. The junction had 4 bases not matched to a gene; V was cut back by 7 bases and J by 5 bases. The CDR3 has 12 residues. CDR3 residues: CSASDRGTEAFF. The CDR3 DNA reads TGCAGCGCTTCGGACAGGGGGACTGAAGCTTTCTTT.

The rearrangement joins TRBV6-5 to TRBJ1-5; 9 bases align to TRBD1. The CDR3 has 15 residues. V lost 6 bases and J lost 4; bases outside the gene matches: 7. Germline loops: CDR1 MNHEY, CDR2 SVGAGI. CDR3 protein: CASRLLTGGNQPQHF. DNA for the CDR3: TGTGCCAGCAGGTTATTGACAGGGGGTAATCAGCCCCAGCATTTT.

The chain couples TRBV5-1 to TRBJ1-5, with D perhaps TRBD1 (6 bases). Germline values: CDR1 SGHRS, CDR2 YFSETQ. V lost 9 bases, J lost 7 bases, and 23 bases lay in between. The CDR3 spans 15 residues. Written as DNA, the CDR3 is TGCGCCAACCATTACCGGTGGGGGCGCGGCCAGCCCCAGCATTTT. Translating it yields CANHYRWGRGQPQHF.

The V call is TRBV6-6, the J call TRBJ2-4; 14 nucleotides line up with TRBD2. Germline V gives CDR1 MNHNY, CDR2 SVGAGI (reference sequence). J lost 6 bases, V lost 5 bases, and 12 bases had no gene match. This CDR3 has 18 amino acids. The CDR3 DNA reads as TGTGCCAGCAGTCCCGGACTAGCGGGAGGCCGGGTTTTAAACATTCAGTACTTC. Amino acid sequence: CASSPGLAGGRVLNIQYF.

V gene TRBV28 combines with J gene TRBJ1-2; 9 positions agree with TRBD1. The germline V gene has CDR1 MDHEN and CDR2 SYDVKM. The J segment lost 5 bases and the V segment lost 4 bases, leaving 5 bases of the junction unmatched. The CDR3 runs 14 residues. The CDR3 protein is CASSWTGALYGYTF. The DNA of the CDR3 is TGTGCCAGCAGTTGGACAGGGGCGCTATATGGCTACACCTTC.

V is TRBV6-5 and J is TRBJ1-5; D gene ambiguous. The germline V gene encodes CDR1 MNHEY and CDR2 SVGAGI. The CDR3 length is 15 residues. V shed 7 bases and J shed 1 base, with 14 bases lying between them. The CDR3 loop reads CASTIRGQSNQPQHF. The DNA of the CDR3 is TGTGCCAGCACCATTCGCGGGCAGAGCAATCAGCCCCAGCATTTT.

V usage is TRBV5-1 and J usage is TRBJ1-1, with 11 bases that match TRBD1. V trimming: 4 bases; J trimming: 4 bases; junction bases outside the gene matches: 9. The CDR3 consists of 16 residues. Germline V CDR1 and CDR2: SGHRS, YFSETQ. CDR3 in amino acids: CASSTGQGARGTEAFF. The CDR3 region has the DNA TGCGCCAGCAGCACCGGACAGGGGGCGAGGGGCACTGAAGCTTTCTTT.

The rearrangement joins TRBV25-1 to TRBJ1-2; 7 nucleotides line up with TRBD1. Trimming removed 6 bases from V and 6 bases from J; junction bases left unmatched: 7. CDR3 length equals 13 residues. The V gene's germline CDR1 is MGHDK and CDR2 SYGVNS. CDR3 protein: CASSRDRRNGYTF. The DNA of the CDR3 is TGTGCCAGCAGCAGGGACAGACGTAATGGCTACACCTTC.

The chain links TRBV29-1 to TRBJ1-1; D is uncertain. CDR3 length: 14 amino acids. Trimming took 3 bases from V and 1 from J, leaving 12 bases between them. CDR1 is SQVTM, CDR2 ANQGSEA, per germline. The CDR3 DNA sequence: TGCAGCGTTGATGACAAGGTTTGGAACACTGAAGCTTTCTTT. It specifies CSVDDKVWNTEAFF.

There are a few counts of this clone. The J gene is TRBJ1-2, the V gene TRBV9; D is undetermined. This CDR3 contains 13 residues. V shed 0 bases and J shed 3 bases, with 6 bases lying between them. Germline CDR1 SGDLS, CDR2 YYNGEE. CDR3 in amino acids: CASSVGADYGYTF. The CDR3 DNA sequence: TGTGCCAGCAGCGTAGGGGCAGACTATGGCTACACCTTC.

The sample holds one count of this clone. The chain joins TRBV18 to TRBJ2-3; TRBD2 agrees at 11 bases. Trimming cost V 4 bases and J 3 bases; bases outside gene matches: 6. Germline assignment: CDR1 KGHSH and CDR2 LQKENI. The CDR3 contains 16 residues. This chain's CDR3 is CASSLSSGRRTDTQYF. The CDR3 nucleotides read TGTGCCAGCTCACTCTCTAGCGGGAGGAGGACAGATACGCAGTATTTT.